The 19 T cell receptor beta chains listed next were all sequenced from one sample in a study of blood T cells in healthy people across ages. Alongside a J-beta primer mix, a sample-barcoded 5' primer served in a second PCR lasting about 6 to 12 cycles. TCRdb reprocessed the 5' RACE reads via MiXCR and lists one record per CDR3 protein. The data show about 1.5 million distinct CDR3 sequences, 42% seen once. Sequencing input: blood. All receptors derive from a woman between 18 and 29 years old in good health.

J is TRBJ2-7 and V is TRBV7-2; 10 positions match TRBD2. The germline V gene encodes CDR1 SGHTA and CDR2 FQGNSA. V shed 5 bases, J shed 3 bases, and the junction held 4 bases outside the gene matches. This CDR3 contains 14 residues. The CDR3 nucleotides read TGTGCCAGCAGCAAAGGACTAGCGGACTACGAGCAGTACTTC. Translated, it gives CASSKGLADYEQYF.

This clonotype was seen more than once but under ten times. V gene TRBV11-3 combines with J gene TRBJ2-1, with D unresolved. CDR1 and CDR2 (germline): SGHNT, YENEEA. Trimming took off 1 base at V and 7 bases at J, with 14 bases between the two ends. The CDR3 spans 15 residues. In DNA form, the CDR3 reads TGTGCCAGCAGCTTAGGGCATAGCTTTCAGAATGAGCAGTTCTTC. Its translation: CASSLGHSFQNEQFF. Full variable domain (remainder filled in from reference TRBV11-3 and TRBJ2-1): EAGVVQSPRYKIIEKKQPVAFWCNPISGHNTLYWYLQNLGQGPELLIRYENEEAVDDSQLPKDRFSAERLKGVDSTLKIQPAELGDSAVYLCASSLGHSFQNEQFFGPGTRLTVL.

V usage is TRBV4-2 and J usage is TRBJ2-7; maybe TRBD1 (5 bases). V was cut by 4 bases and J by 3 bases, with 13 bases left in between. This CDR3 spans 14 amino acids. In germline, CDR1 is LGHNA, CDR2 YNFKEQ. This CDR3 is CASSPRVSFYEQYF. Written as DNA, the CDR3 is TGTGCCAGCAGCCCCAGGGTAAGCTTCTACGAGCAGTACTTC.

This clonotype occurred a few times. The chain links TRBV20-1 to TRBJ2-1; D is ambiguous. This CDR3 is 12 amino acids long. CDR1 and CDR2 from the germline V gene are DFQATT and SNEGSKA (reference sequence). The germline V and J ends were trimmed by 5 bases and 10 bases, with 15 bases remaining between them. The CDR3 spells CSAGRPTEEQFF. Here the CDR3 DNA reads TGCAGTGCTGGCAGACCCACCGAGGAGCAGTTCTTC.

The CDR3 is CASSLMSGYGYTF. The CDR3 DNA follows: TGTGCCAGCAGTTTAATGAGTGGATATGGCTACACCTTC. The rearrangement uses TRBV12-3 or TRBV12-4 and TRBJ1-2; D unclear. The CDR3 loop spans 13 amino acids. Trimming left V 2 bases short and J 5 bases short, with 9 bases between.

The J gene is TRBJ2-5, the V gene TRBV24-1; 11 nucleotides agree with TRBD1. The CDR3 sequence is 16 residues long. Germline CDR1 is KGHDR and CDR2 is SFDVKD. The junction had 5 bases not matched to a gene; V was cut back by 4 bases and J by 2 bases. The CDR3 region is CATSENGQGAQETQYF. The CDR3 bases are TGTGCCACCAGTGAAAACGGACAGGGGGCACAAGAGACCCAGTACTTC.

This clonotype was detected only a few times. V and J are TRBV6-2 or TRBV6-3 and TRBJ2-5, with 10 bases that match TRBD1. Losses at the gene ends were 6 bases for V and 5 bases for J; bases not matched to a gene: 12. The germline gives CDR1 MNHEY, CDR2 SVGEGT. The CDR3 consists of 16 residues. The CDR3 reads CASRDRSTGGGETQYF. DNA for the CDR3: TGTGCCAGCAGGGACCGATCGACAGGGGGCGGTGAGACCCAGTACTTC.

This clonotype occurred a few times. J is TRBJ1-1 and V is TRBV2; D uncertain. Germline V gene sequence: CDR1 SNHLY, CDR2 FYNNEI. The length of the CDR3 is 14 residues. V dropped 3 bases and J dropped 4 bases, with 12 bases sitting between them. The chain's CDR3 is CASSDRALGTEAFF. CDR3 DNA sequence: TGTGCCAGCAGTGATAGGGCGTTGGGCACTGAAGCTTTCTTT.

As concerns this clonotype: Compared with germline, one end of the junction differs, possibly owing to a read error. The rearrangement uses TRBV5-1 and TRBJ2-4, with 9 bases identical to TRBD1. The CDR3 is made up of 14 amino acids. Looked up from germline, CDR1 is SGHRS and CDR2 is YFSETQ. CDR3 residues: CAGSLGQGQNIQYF. For the CDR3, the DNA is TGCGCCGGCAGCTTGGGACAGGGACAAAACATTCAGTACTTC.

This clonotype was picked up a small number of times. V usage is TRBV6-1 and J usage is TRBJ2-1, with TRBD2 matching over 8 bases. Germline loops: CDR1 MNHNS, CDR2 SASEGT. The V segment lost 1 base and the J segment 2 bases; nucleotides outside the gene matches: 4. CDR3 length: 16 residues. In DNA form, the CDR3 reads TGTGCCAGCAGTGAAGGGAGCGGGGGTGCCTACAATGAGCAGTTCTTC. The encoded protein is CASSEGSGGAYNEQFF.

In this sample, this clonotype turned up once. A much more abundant neighbour one base away suggests this may be a read error. V and J are TRBV12-3 or TRBV12-4 and TRBJ2-1; 8 nucleotides line up with TRBD1. This CDR3 is built from 12 residues. The chain's CDR3 is CTSSRQGYEQFF. The CDR3 DNA sequence: TGTACCAGCAGTCGACAGGGGTATGAGCAGTTCTTC.

This clonotype came up many times. The V and J genes are TRBV10-2 and TRBJ2-7; TRBD1 aligns across 8 bases. Germline V lookup: CDR1 WSHSY, CDR2 SAAADI. V lost 4 bases and J lost 2; bases outside the gene matches: 4. The CDR3 is 14 amino acids. This CDR3 reads CASSGDRGAYEQYF. The CDR3 coding sequence is TGCGCCAGCAGTGGAGACAGGGGAGCCTACGAGCAGTACTTC.

This clonotype was seen a handful of times. V gene TRBV12-3 or TRBV12-4 combines with J gene TRBJ1-2, with TRBD1 matching 7 bases. The CDR3 runs 12 residues. Trimming at V came to 5 bases and at J to 7 bases, leaving 4 bases not matched to a gene. CDR3 amino acids: CASSNRGFGYTF. As DNA, the CDR3 is TGTGCCAGCAGTAACAGGGGTTTTGGCTACACCTTC.

Only one count was recorded for this clonotype. The chain uses TRBV29-1 and TRBJ1-2; unclear D gene. The V end lost 2 bases, the J end lost 0 bases, and 10 bases lay between the germline ends. This CDR3 is 14 amino acids long. Germline CDR1 and CDR2: SQVTM and ANQGSEA. The CDR3 bases are TGCAGCGTTGAAAGGACCGATGCTAACTATGGCTACACCTTC. Translated: CSVERTDANYGYTF.

This clonotype was detected a few times. V gene TRBV20-1 combines with J gene TRBJ1-6; D is perhaps TRBD1 (6 bases). Looked up from germline, CDR1 is DFQATT and CDR2 is SNEGSKA (reference sequence). The CDR3 loop spans 14 amino acids. Trimming shortened V by 2 bases and J by 6 bases, and 11 bases separated the two germline ends. CDR3 coding DNA: TGCAGTGCTAGATTGGACAGAGCTAATTCACCCCTCCACTTT. Its protein is CSARLDRANSPLHF.

This clonotype showed up just a few times. The rearrangement links TRBV29-1 to TRBJ2-7; no clear D gene. Trimming left V 3 bases short and J 4 bases short, with 10 bases between. Germline V gene sequence: CDR1 SQVTM, CDR2 ANQGSEA. This CDR3 contains 12 residues. CDR3 in amino acids: CSVEAQNYEQYF. CDR3 nucleotide sequence: TGCAGCGTTGAGGCACAGAATTACGAGCAGTACTTC.

This rearrangement joins TRBV6-1 to TRBJ2-7, with D tentatively TRBD2 (5 bases). The germline V gene encodes CDR1 MNHNS and CDR2 SASEGT. Trimming stripped 6 bases from V and 3 bases from J, with 6 bases between. The CDR3 loop spans 11 amino acids. CDR3 loop: CASREVYEQYF. Here the CDR3 DNA reads TGTGCCAGCAGGGAGGTCTACGAGCAGTACTTC.

This clonotype was detected many times. The rearrangement uses TRBV20-1 and TRBJ2-1, with TRBD1 identical over 8 bases. Trimming at V came to 0 bases and at J to 10 bases, leaving 5 bases not matched to a gene. CDR1 is DFQATT and CDR2 is SNEGSKA in the germline V gene (reference sequence). The CDR3 is 13 amino acids. The CDR3 loop is CSARDFRTGEQFF. The CDR3 bases are TGCAGTGCTAGAGATTTCAGGACAGGGGAGCAGTTCTTC.

The rearrangement links TRBV5-1 to TRBJ2-1; 10 positions agree with TRBD2. Germline CDR1 reads SGHRS; CDR2 reads YFSETQ. The CDR3 consists of 16 residues. The J segment lost 4 bases and the V segment lost 4 bases, leaving 8 bases of the junction unmatched. In nucleotides, the CDR3 is TGCGCCAGCAGCAGAAGCGGGAGGGGGGAATACAATGAGCAGTTCTTC. Translation gives CASSRSGRGEYNEQFF. The complete variable domain, with remaining parts taken from reference TRBV5-1 and TRBJ2-1, reads KAGVTQTPRYLIKTRGQQVTLSCSPISGHRSVSWYQQTPGQGLQFLFEYFSETQRNKGNFPGRFSGRQFSNSRSEMNVSTLELGDSALYLCASSRSGRGEYNEQFFGPGTRLTVL.